The 19 T cell receptor beta chains listed next were all sequenced from one sample in a study of blood T cell repertoires in COVID-19. Assay: immunoSEQ multiplex PCR; the TCRdb copy retains only in-frame clones and omits some. The table has approximately 160,000 clones, about 74% seen once. The sequencing sample was made of peripheral blood. The receptors originated from a man between 60 and 75 years old with acute or convalescent COVID-19.

V is TRBV5-4 and J is TRBJ2-5, with a possible D match to TRBD2 (7 bases). This CDR3 is 16 amino acids long. Deletions cut 4 bases from V and 3 bases from J, with 19 bases between. CDR1 SGHNT and CDR2 YYREEE come from the germline V gene (reference sequence). This CDR3 reads CASSIPGGPLEETQYF. The CDR3 bases are TGTGCCAGCAGCATTCCGGGGGGCCCCTTAGAAGAGACCCAGTACTTC.

This chain connects TRBV27 to TRBJ2-5, with D perhaps TRBD1 (6 bases). From germline, CDR1 is MNHEY and CDR2 SMNVEV (reference sequence). The V end was cut by 2 bases, the J end by 1 base, with 11 bases between. The CDR3 is 15 residues long. The CDR3 DNA sequence: TGTGCCAGCAGTTTAACTTGGGACATCCAAGAGACCCAGTACTTC. Translating it yields CASSLTWDIQETQYF.

V and J are TRBV4-2 and TRBJ2-2; unclear D gene. Between the trimmed V and J ends, which lost 1 base and 2 bases, there was a span of 11 bases. CDR3 length equals 16 residues. The germline V gene has CDR1 LGHNA and CDR2 YNFKEQ. CDR3 amino acids: CASSQVPQDNTGELFF. The CDR3 bases are TGTGCCAGCAGCCAAGTCCCGCAGGATAACACCGGGGAGCTGTTTTTT.

This chain joins TRBV7-2 and TRBJ2-1; no clear D. Germline CDR1 and CDR2: SGHTA and FQGNSA. Trimming shortened V by 5 bases and J by 7 bases, and 9 bases separated the two germline ends. The CDR3 sequence is 12 residues long. CDR3 protein: CASSVSRNEQFF. The CDR3 DNA follows: TGTGCCAGCAGCGTCTCCCGGAATGAGCAGTTCTTC. Together with reference TRBV7-2 and TRBJ2-1, the CDR3 gives the full variable domain: GAGVSQSPSNKVTEKGKDVELRCDPISGHTALYWYRQSLGQGLEFLIYFQGNSAPDKSGLPSDRFSAERTGGSVSTLTIQRTQQEDSAVYLCASSVSRNEQFFGPGTRLTVL.

This clone showed up just a few times. The V and J genes are TRBV18 and TRBJ2-3, with D maybe TRBD1 (5 bases). With 1 base removed from V and 6 bases from J, the gap between germline ends came to 17 bases. CDR1 and CDR2 from the germline V gene are KGHSH and LQKENI. The CDR3 covers 16 residues. CDR3 region: CASSPLGQFNSDTQYF. The CDR3 DNA is TGTGCCAGCTCACCACTAGGACAATTTAATTCCGATACGCAGTATTTT.

The J gene is TRBJ1-2, the V gene TRBV5-6, with D tentatively TRBD1 (6 bases). The CDR3 runs 15 residues. Germline-derived CDR1 and CDR2 are SGHDT and YYEEEE. Trimming removed 5 bases from V and 4 bases from J, with 18 bases in between. This chain's CDR3 is CASSLGATALYGYTF. The CDR3, as DNA: TGTGCCAGCAGTCTGGGGGCCACCGCACTCTATGGCTACACCTTC.

This chain joins TRBV12-3 or TRBV12-4 and TRBJ2-7; 7 nucleotides align to TRBD1. V was pared by 8 bases and J by 0 bases, with 1 base of the junction left unmatched. The CDR3 loop spans 12 amino acids. As DNA, the CDR3 is TGTGCCAGCGGGGACAGCTCCTACGAGCAGTACTTC. Translating it yields CASGDSSYEQYF.

This chain joins TRBV6-5 and TRBJ2-4; TRBD2 matches 7 bases. V lost 2 bases and J lost 8; bases outside the gene matches: 6. CDR1 is MNHEY and CDR2 is SVGAGI in the germline V gene. This CDR3 contains 14 residues. The CDR3 loop reads CASSYGGEEDIQYF. The DNA for the CDR3 is TGTGCCAGCAGTTACGGGGGGGAGGAAGACATTCAGTACTTC.

The chain couples TRBV5-6 to TRBJ2-3; D gene uncertain. V lost 0 bases, J lost 1 base, and 6 bases lay in between. Germline V gives CDR1 SGHDT, CDR2 YYEEEE. CDR3 size: 14 residues. The CDR3, as DNA: TGTGCCAGCAGCTTGGAAAGCCGCACAGATACGCAGTATTTT. Protein sequence: CASSLESRTDTQYF. Full variable domain (outside the CDR3, taken from reference TRBV5-6 and TRBJ2-3): DAGVTQSPTHLIKTRGQQVTLRCSPKSGHDTVSWYQQALGQGPQFIFQYYEEEERQRGNFPDRFSGHQFPNYSSELNVNALLLGDSALYLCASSLESRTDTQYFGPGTRLTVL.

In its sample, this clone was seen a few times. The chain employs TRBV18 and TRBJ2-7, with unresolved D. The CDR3 sequence is 13 residues long. Trimming removed 9 bases at V and 4 bases at J, with 16 bases between. Looked up from germline, CDR1 is KGHSH and CDR2 is LQKENI. The CDR3: CASFQDSPYEQYF. The CDR3 DNA is TGTGCCAGTTTTCAGGATTCCCCTTACGAGCAGTACTTC.

This chain uses TRBV7-9 with TRBJ2-3; 7 bases line up with TRBD1. Germline V lookup: CDR1 SEHNR, CDR2 FQNEAQ (reference sequence). The CDR3 runs 19 residues. J was trimmed by 3 bases and V by 5 bases; bases with no gene match: 20. CDR3 DNA: TGTGCCAGCAGCCCGAACCAGCTCCCACAGGGGTGGAGGACAGATACGCAGTATTTT. Protein: CASSPNQLPQGWRTDTQYF.

V is TRBV6-5 and J is TRBJ1-2; 7 nucleotides line up with TRBD1. The CDR3 runs 13 residues. Germline values: CDR1 MNHEY, CDR2 SVGAGI. V dropped 10 bases and J dropped 3; count of bases not matched to a gene: 8. The CDR3 reads CATQDRVHYGYTF. CDR3 nucleotide sequence: TGTGCCACCCAAGACAGGGTCCACTATGGCTACACCTTC.

The chain uses TRBV4-1 and TRBJ1-2; 7 nucleotides align to TRBD1. The CDR3 extends over 14 amino acids. From germline, CDR1 is MGHRA and CDR2 YSYEKL. With V trimmed by 1 base and J by 4 bases, 3 bases remained unmatched. CDR3 protein: CASSQGDSFYGYTF. CDR3 DNA sequence: TGCGCCAGCAGCCAAGGGGACAGCTTCTATGGCTACACCTTC.

The CDR3 is CASSQEAGDPYEQYF. The CDR3 bases are TGTGCCAGCAGCCAAGAGGCAGGGGACCCCTACGAGCAGTACTTC. The V gene is TRBV3-1 (or the pseudogene TRBV3-2), the J gene TRBJ2-7; a weak D match, TRBD1 (6 bases). Germline V CDR1 and CDR2: LGHDT, YNNKEL (reference sequence). V lost 0 bases to trimming and J lost 2 bases, with 11 bases between them. The length of the CDR3 is 15 residues.

J is TRBJ1-5 and V is TRBV4-1, with 11 nucleotides matching TRBD1. The V gene end was trimmed by 0 bases and the J gene end by 7 bases; junction bases not matched to a gene: 8. Germline assignment: CDR1 MGHRA and CDR2 YSYEKL. The CDR3 contains 17 residues. CDR3 DNA: TGCGCCAGCAGCCAAGATCCAGGACAGGGGGCTCACCAGCCCCAGCATTTT. It codes for CASSQDPGQGAHQPQHF.

This clone was seen once. CDR3 DNA: TGTGCCAGTAAGACAGGGAGCAACTATGGCTACACCTTC. It specifies CASKTGSNYGYTF. The chain couples TRBV12-3 or TRBV12-4 to TRBJ1-2; the match to TRBD1 covers 7 bases. This CDR3 is 13 amino acids long. V gave up 9 bases and J gave up 2 bases; unmatched junction bases: 6.

This chain joins TRBV9 and TRBJ2-1; TRBD2 matches at 9 bases. With V trimmed by 3 bases and J by 6 bases, 7 bases remained unmatched. The CDR3 has 15 residues. Germline V lookup: CDR1 SGDLS, CDR2 YYNGEE. The CDR3: CASSGGGARFNEQFF. In DNA, the CDR3 is TGTGCCAGCAGCGGCGGGGGGGCCCGGTTCAATGAGCAGTTCTTC.

V gene TRBV18 combines with J gene TRBJ1-2; 7 bases match TRBD1. The V segment lost 3 bases and the J segment 8 bases; nucleotides outside the gene matches: 6. The V gene's germline CDR1 is KGHSH and CDR2 LQKENI. There are 13 residues in the CDR3. The CDR3 nucleotides read TGTGCCAGCTCACCCAGACAGGGCCGGGGCTACACCTTC. Its protein product is CASSPRQGRGYTF.

The chain employs TRBV5-1 and TRBJ1-4, with a weak D call TRBD1 (6 bases). With 4 bases removed from V and 3 bases from J, the gap between germline ends came to 16 bases. CDR1 is SGHRS, CDR2 YFSETQ, per germline. The CDR3 length is 16 residues. As DNA, the CDR3 is TGCGCCAGCAGCGCTGAAGCCGGGACACCTAATGAAAAACTGTTTTTT. This codes for CASSAEAGTPNEKLFF.